Listed below are T cell receptor beta chains from one sample, sequenced in a study of tumor-infiltrating lymphocytes in primary liver carcinoma. TCRdb fed the multiplex PCR reads into MiXCR, producing one record per CDR3 protein. The sample contains roughly 78,000 distinct CDR3 sequences, 70% to 75% of which appear only once. Material for sequencing was liver tumor tissue from sampling region 4. These receptors all stem from a woman aged 60 to 75 with primary liver carcinoma and hepatitis B virus infection. Each CDR3 is given with its conserved first and last residue. The D gene is left open where the match is weak. Some rows have no size entry. The others give once, few or many, or a class for an expanded clone.

cdr3_length d_call clone_size j_call v_call cdr3_aa cdr3_nt
17 TRBD2 . TRBJ2-1 TRBV28 CASPPRPGIAGCNEQFF TGTGCCAGCCCTCCCCGACCGGGGATAGCGGGATGCAATGAGCAGTTCTTC
14 . . TRBJ1-1 TRBV2 CVSSEASKNAEAFF TGTGTCAGCAGTGAAGCCTCCAAGAACGCTGAAGCTTTCTTT
14 . . TRBJ2-7 TRBV6-1 CASMPVRGAYEQYF TGTGCTAGCATGCCAGTACGGGGCGCCTACGAGCAGTACTTC
14 TRBD2 few TRBJ2-7 TRBV6-1 CASRRLAGGCGQYF TGTGCCAGCAGACGACTAGCGGGAGGCTGCGGGCAGTACTTC
14 TRBD2 many TRBJ2-1 TRBV13 CASSRRTRYNEQFF TGTGCCAGCAGTCGCAGGACTAGATACAATGAGCAGTTCTTC
16 TRBD1 . TRBJ2-7 TRBV6-2/TRBV6-3 CANSPEGAEANYEQYF TGTGCCAACAGTCCTGAGGGGGCGGAAGCGAACTACGAGCAGTACTTC
18 . . TRBJ2-7 TRBV4-2 CASSQDPSSGQPAYEQYF TGTGCCAGCAGCCAAGATCCTTCGAGTGGTCAACCGGCCTACGAGCAGTACTTC
13 . . TRBJ2-1 TRBV12-3/TRBV12-4 CANSLNGGHEQFF TGTGCCAACAGTTTGAACGGGGGCCATGAGCAGTTCTTC
15 . . TRBJ1-1 TRBV12-3/TRBV12-4 CASTSMTVQNTEAFF TGTGCCAGCACCTCTATGACAGTCCAGAACACTGAAGCTTTCTTT
16 . once TRBJ1-4 TRBV5-1 CASSSSGRATNEKLFF TGCGCCAGCAGCTCCAGTGGGAGGGCAACTAATGAAAAACTGTTTTTT
15 . once TRBJ2-3 TRBV5-5 CTSSILTSWLDTQYF TGTACCAGCAGCATACTAACTAGCTGGTTAGATACGCAGTATTTT
12 . . TRBJ2-3 TRBV30 CAWNVRADTQYF TGTGCCTGGAATGTACGGGCAGATACACAGTATTTT
12 . . TRBJ2-2 TRBV7-8 CASSLEFGELFF TGCGCCAGCAGCTTAGAGTTCGGGGAGCTGTTTTTT
16 . . TRBJ1-4 TRBV30 CAWSGEGTPGLEKLFF TGTGCCTGGAGTGGTGAAGGGACCCCTGGGTTGGAAAAACTGTTTTTT
15 . . TRBJ2-3 TRBV11-2 CATSFGLGRTGTQYF TGTGCCACCAGCTTCGGACTAGGACGGACAGGTACGCAGTATTTT
14 . many TRBJ1-5 TRBV12-3/TRBV12-4 CASSFTGRSGAQHF TGTGCCAGCAGTTTTACAGGGAGATCAGGGGCCCAGCATTTT
11 . . TRBJ2-7 TRBV2 CASRLQGGQYF TGTGCCAGCAGATTACAGGGAGGGCAGTACTTC
12 . . TRBJ1-2 TRBV2 CASSETDHGYTF TGTGCCAGCAGCGAGACAGATCATGGCTACACCTTC
13 . once TRBJ1-1 TRBV10-2 CASTDLGTTEAFF TGCGCCAGCACCGATCTCGGGACAACTGAAGCTTTCTTT
17 . . TRBJ2-3 TRBV11-3 CAKSLSLRPLRTDTQYF TGTGCCAAGAGCTTATCGTTACGGCCGCTACGGACAGATACGCAGTATTTT
11 . many TRBJ1-2 TRBV6-5 CASSAGYGYTF TGTGCCAGCAGTGCAGGGTATGGCTACACCTTC